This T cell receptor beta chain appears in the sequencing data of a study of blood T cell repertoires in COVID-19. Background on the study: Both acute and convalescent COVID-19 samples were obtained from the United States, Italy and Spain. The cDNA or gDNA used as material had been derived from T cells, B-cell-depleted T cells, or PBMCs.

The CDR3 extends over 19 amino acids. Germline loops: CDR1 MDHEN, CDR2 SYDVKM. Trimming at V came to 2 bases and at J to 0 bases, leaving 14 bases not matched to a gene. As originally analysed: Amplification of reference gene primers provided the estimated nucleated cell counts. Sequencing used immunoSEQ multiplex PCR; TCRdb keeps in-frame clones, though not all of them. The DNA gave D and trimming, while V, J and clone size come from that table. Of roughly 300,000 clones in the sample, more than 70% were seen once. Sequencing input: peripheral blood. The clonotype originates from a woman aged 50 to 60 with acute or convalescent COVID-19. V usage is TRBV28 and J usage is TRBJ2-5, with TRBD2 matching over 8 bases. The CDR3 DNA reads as TGTGCCAGCAGTTTACAACCCCCCTGGGTAGCGGGGCACCAAGAGACCCAGTACTTC. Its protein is CASSLQPPWVAGHQETQYF.